These T cell receptor beta chains were read from a single sample in a study of high-grade serous ovarian cancer treatment subgroups. The table came from immunoSEQ multiplex PCR; TCRdb's copy has only in-frame clones and leaves some out. The sample records over 15,000 clones, approximately 71% being singletons. Sequenced input: tumor tissue. Receptor source: a human donor with high-grade serous ovarian cancer. Both conserved end residues are part of each CDR3. The D gene is left open where the match is weak. Size is omitted from some rows. Given values are once, few, many or a class for expanded clones.

d_gene	abundance	v_gene	j_gene	CDR3nt	CDR3aa
-	-	TRBV6-1	TRBJ1-2	TGTGCCATCAGTGAGCCTATGGGCAGGGGCCCCAGGATTGATGGCTACACCTTC	CAISEPMGRGPRIDGYTF
-	once	TRBV30	TRBJ2-6	TGTGCCTGGAGTGTACGAGGGGGACCTTATTCTGGGGCCAACGTCCTGACTTTC	CAWSVRGGPYSGANVLTF
-	-	TRBV2	TRBJ2-7	TGTGCCAGCAGTCGGGACGGTGGGAGATCCAACGAGCAGTACTTC	CASSRDGGRSNEQYF
-	medium-sized	TRBV7-9	TRBJ1-1	TGTGCCAGCAGCTCGACAGGACCTTACGGGCAAGCTTTCTTT	CASSSTGPYGQAFF
-	few	TRBV5-6	TRBJ1-6	TGTGCCAGCAGCCCGGGGTCCTATAATTCACCCCTCCACTTT	CASSPGSYNSPLHF
-	-	TRBV5-4	TRBJ1-2	TGTGCCAGCAGCTTGGCCGTGGGAGATGGCTACACCTTC	CASSLAVGDGYTF
-	-	TRBV11-3	TRBJ2-7	TGTGCCAGCAGCTTAGGGCTCCGTCCGGCTCCCTACGAGCAGTACTTC	CASSLGLRPAPYEQYF
TRBD1	-	TRBV7-9	TRBJ1-4	TGTGCCAGCAGCCCTAGTCCCGGGACAGGGGGTGAAAAACTGTTTTTT	CASSPSPGTGGEKLFF
-	-	TRBV11-2	TRBJ1-1	TGTGCCAGCAGCTTAGCAGGGTACGGCACTGAAGCTTTCTTT	CASSLAGYGTEAFF
TRBD2	-	TRBV5-1	TRBJ2-3	TGCGCCAGCAGCGAAGGGACTAGCGGAGGAGATACGCAGTATTTT	CASSEGTSGGDTQYF
-	-	TRBV2	TRBJ1-6	TGTGCCAGCAGTGAAACAAGACAGCCTAATTCACCCCTCCACTTT	CASSETRQPNSPLHF
TRBD1	-	TRBV28	TRBJ1-5	TGTGCCAGCAGTACAGGGGTCTGGAGCAATCAGCCCCAGCATTTT	CASSTGVWSNQPQHF
-	few	TRBV7-2	TRBJ2-3	TGTGCCAGCACCCCACCGACAGATACGCAGTATTTT	CASTPPTDTQYF
TRBD2	-	TRBV25-1	TRBJ2-1	TGTGCCAGCAGTGGACTAGCGGGGGTTTTCAATGAGCAGTTCTTC	CASSGLAGVFNEQFF
TRBD2	few	TRBV7-2	TRBJ2-2	TGTGCCAGCAGCCCTCTAGCGGGGGCTTACACCGGGGAGCTGTTTTTT	CASSPLAGAYTGELFF
TRBD2	-	TRBV7-3	TRBJ2-1	TGTGCCAGCAGCTTTGGCGCGGGGGGCCACAATGAGCAGTTCTTC	CASSFGAGGHNEQFF
TRBD1	-	TRBV4-2	TRBJ1-4	TGTGCCACCGGACAGGGGTCCACAACTAATGAAAAACTGTTTTTT	CATGQGSTTNEKLFF
-	few	TRBV2	TRBJ2-7	TGTGCCAGCACCGCCTGGGGCAGCTCCTACGAGCAGTACTTC	CASTAWGSSYEQYF
-	-	TRBV5-3	TRBJ2-5	TGTGCCAGAAGCTTGGACAGGCAAGAGACCCAGTACTTC	CARSLDRQETQYF
TRBD1	once	TRBV28	TRBJ1-2	TGTGCCAGTTTGTTAACCGGGACAGTCTATGGCTACACCTTC	CASLLTGTVYGYTF
TRBD1	-	TRBV6-5	TRBJ1-4	TGTGCCAGCAGTCCCCCCGGGACAGGGTTCGAAAAACTGTTTTTT	CASSPPGTGFEKLFF
-	few	TRBV18	TRBJ1-5	TGTGCCAGCTCACCACAGGGGTACAATCAGCCCCAGCATTTT	CASSPQGYNQPQHF
-	-	TRBV9	TRBJ1-3	TGTGCCAGCAGCGTAGAAGGGTCCCTCCTGGGAAACACCATATATTTT	CASSVEGSLLGNTIYF
-	-	TRBV7-9	TRBJ2-7	TGTGCCAGCAGCCCGACCGGGTACGAGCAGTACTTC	CASSPTGYEQYF
TRBD1	-	TRBV2	TRBJ2-7	TGTGCCAGCAGTCTGACAGGGATCTACGAGCAGTACTTC	CASSLTGIYEQYF
-	-	TRBV4-1	TRBJ2-5	TGCGCCAGCAGCCAACTGTTAGTAGAGACCCAGTACTTC	CASSQLLVETQYF
-	-	TRBV11-3	TRBJ2-5	TGTGCCAGCAGCTCGGGTGACGAAGAGACCCAGTACTTC	CASSSGDEETQYF
-	few	TRBV6-5	TRBJ1-5	TGTGCCAGCAGTTACTCGGGAATGGGCAATCAGCCCCAGCATTTT	CASSYSGMGNQPQHF
TRBD1	-	TRBV6-5	TRBJ2-5	TGTGCCAGCAGTCTGGACAGGGGAGAGACCCAGTACTTC	CASSLDRGETQYF
-	-	TRBV4-2	TRBJ2-3	TGTGCCAGCAGTTTGGGGTCGGCTACAGATACGCAGTATTTT	CASSLGSATDTQYF
TRBD1	-	TRBV19	TRBJ2-7	TGTGCCAGTAGAACAGGGGGCACCTACGAGCAGTACTTC	CASRTGGTYEQYF
TRBD2	-	TRBV7-8	TRBJ2-1	TGTGCCAGCAGCTCCCAAACTAGCGGGGGGACGTATGAGCAGTTCTTC	CASSSQTSGGTYEQFF
TRBD2	few	TRBV7-9	TRBJ2-2	TGTGCCAGCAGCTTACGTCAACTAGCGGGGGGCACCGGGGAGCTGTTTTTT	CASSLRQLAGGTGELFF
TRBD1	-	TRBV27	TRBJ2-7	TGTGCCAGCAACAAGGGACAGGGTGCTTCCTTCCACGAGCAGTACTTC	CASNKGQGASFHEQYF
-	-	TRBV6-4	TRBJ1-2	TGTGCCAGCAACCCTCCTACAGCCTATGGCTACACCTTC	CASNPPTAYGYTF
-	-	TRBV7-9	TRBJ2-7	TGTGCCAGCGCCCCGCCAATGGGGGAGTACGAGCAGTACTTC	CASAPPMGEYEQYF